These T cell receptor beta chains were read from a single sample in a study of T cell responses to AZD1222 COVID-19 vaccine. Generated by immunoSEQ multiplex PCR, the TCRdb table keeps only in-frame clones and is missing some. The sample lists approximately 190,000 clones, around nine tenths occurring once. The sequences come from peripheral blood, collected 28 days after the second dose of the MenACWY control vaccine. The receptors were gathered from an adult who received the MenACWY meningococcal vaccine as a control. CDR3s leave out the opening cysteine and the closing phenylalanine or tryptophan.

>TRBV18
ASSPRRIRGTVDEKLF
>TRBV29-1
SAGDRGFGGYT
>TRBV6-2/TRBV6-3
ASSYPPLRTSTDTQY
>TRBV19
ASSQQIDRVQPQH
>TRBV7-2
ASAQHLNNEQF
>TRBV28
ASSLSTASGNQPQH
>TRBV20-1
SAAQVQAF
>TRBV5-4
ASSFEGSGRLEQY
>TRBV7-3
ASSLVGDEANEQF
>TRBV21-1
ASRPGAVGFNQPQH
>TRBV30
AWSHGGPGSTEAF
>TRBV2
ASTRGQGANRYT
>TRBV28
ASSTGTSGRGYEQY
>TRBV18
ASSPPRDSNYGYT
>TRBV18
ASSPRHRGHGYT
>TRBV29-1
SVKLMNTEAF
>TRBV7-2
ASSLNVGGTEAF
>TRBV4-1
ASSQDRGAGGYYEQY
>TRBV20-1
SARGQYEQF
>TRBV28
ASRGGWLLRSGYT
>TRBV5-4
ASSEAGLRGYYGYT
>TRBV30
AVDRGTEAF
>TRBV15
ATSYPGENTEAF
>TRBV6-5
ASSRTGTGNTEAF
>TRBV7-7
ASSKTGGTGELF
>TRBV6-2/TRBV6-3
ASSLVAGVAKNIQY